Each of the 28 T cell receptor beta chains below was sequenced from the same sample in a study of early T cells in non-severe SARS-CoV-2 infection. A single record per CDR3 protein comes from TCRdb applying MiXCR to the 5' RACE reads. The repertoire holds 25,000 to 30,000 distinct CDR3 sequences, with more than 5% as singletons. The sequenced sample was whole blood. Receptor source: an adult who was a healthcare worker with PCR-confirmed SARS-CoV-2 infection or an uninfected control (not recorded which).

A few counts support this clonotype. This sequence joins TRBV7-2 and TRBJ2-5; 7 nucleotides match TRBD2. The germline V gene has CDR1 SGHTA and CDR2 FQGNSA. V trimming: 0 bases; J trimming: 2 bases; junction bases outside the gene matches: 0. The CDR3 length is 14 residues. CDR3 in DNA: TGTGCCAGCAGCTTAGCGGGGGGGCAAGAGACCCAGTACTTC. This translates into CASSLAGGQETQYF.

V and J are TRBV28 and TRBJ2-3, with D perhaps matching TRBD2 (6 bases). The CDR3 contains 14 residues. Trimming took 3 bases from V and 5 from J, leaving 12 bases between them. Germline V gene data show CDR1 as MDHEN and CDR2 as SYDVKM. The CDR3 region has the DNA TGTGCCAGCAGTTTGGAGGGGAATATAGATACGCAGTATTTT. It specifies CASSLEGNIDTQYF.

In its sample, this clonotype was seen a few times. The CDR3 DNA reads as TGCAGTGCCCCGACGCCGGGACTAGCGGGGGGACCTACGGAGCAGTTCTTC. Translation gives CSAPTPGLAGGPTEQFF. This chain uses TRBV20-1 with TRBJ2-1, with 15 bases that match TRBD2. The CDR3 runs to 17 residues. CDR1 is DFQATT and CDR2 is SNEGSKA in the germline V gene (reference sequence). V was pared by 6 bases and J by 10 bases, with 16 bases of the junction left unmatched.

This clonotype has just a few counts. The chain links TRBV18 to TRBJ1-1, with 8 bases lining up with TRBD1. This CDR3 has 14 residues. J was trimmed by 6 bases and V by 7 bases; bases with no gene match: 10. The germline V gene encodes CDR1 KGHSH and CDR2 LQKENI. DNA of the CDR3: TGTGCCAGCTGTTCTACAGGGGGGACGGCTGAAGCTTTCTTT. Protein product: CASCSTGGTAEAFF.

This clonotype has only a few counts. The chain recombines TRBV14 with TRBJ2-2; no clear D gene. V was pared by 2 bases and J by 1 base, with 5 bases between. The V gene's germline CDR1 is SGHDN and CDR2 FVKESK. The CDR3 sequence is 14 residues long. The CDR3 spells CASSQTVNTGELFF. As DNA, the CDR3 is TGTGCCAGCAGCCAAACGGTGAACACCGGGGAGCTGTTTTTT.

This clonotype has a count of ten or more. The J gene is TRBJ2-7, the V gene TRBV9, with D possibly TRBD1 on 6 matching bases. CDR1 is SGDLS, CDR2 YYNGEE, per germline. This CDR3 contains 17 residues. The V gene lost 0 bases and the J gene lost 0 bases, with 16 bases spanning the gap. The CDR3 region is CASSVGGWGQSSYEQYF. The CDR3 DNA is TGTGCCAGCAGCGTAGGGGGATGGGGACAAAGCTCCTACGAGCAGTACTTC. Full variable domain (remainder filled in from reference TRBV9 and TRBJ2-7): DSGVTQTPKHLITATGQRVTLRCSPRSGDLSVYWYQQSLDQGLQFLIQYYNGEERAKGNILERFSAQQFPDLHSELNLSSLELGDSALYFCASSVGGWGQSSYEQYFGPGTRLTVT.

This clonotype was observed at least ten times. The chain uses TRBV25-1 and TRBJ2-7; 7 nucleotides agree with TRBD2. Germline assignment: CDR1 MGHDK and CDR2 SYGVNS. CDR3 length: 15 residues. V trimming: 2 bases; J trimming: 2 bases; junction bases outside the gene matches: 6. CDR3 residues: CASSEPTSETYEQYF. CDR3 nucleotides: TGTGCCAGCAGTGAACCAACTAGCGAGACCTACGAGCAGTACTTC.

J is TRBJ2-7 and V is TRBV5-1; weak D call: TRBD1 (5 bases). V lost 4 bases, J lost 0 bases, and 17 bases lay in between. From germline, CDR1 is SGHRS and CDR2 YFSETQ. This CDR3 has 16 amino acids. The CDR3 DNA sequence: TGCGCCAGCAGCCACTCAACAGGAGTTAACTCCTACGAGCAGTACTTC. Its translation is CASSHSTGVNSYEQYF.

By its share, this clonotype is medium-sized. The chain recombines TRBV11-2 with TRBJ2-5, with 7 bases matching TRBD1. The CDR3 loop spans 14 amino acids. V was clipped by 6 bases and J by 1 base; unmatched bases: 5. The germline gives CDR1 SGHAT, CDR2 FQNNGV. For the CDR3, the DNA is TGTGCCAGCAGGCGCAGGGGGACCCAAGAGACCCAGTACTTC. Amino acid sequence: CASRRRGTQETQYF.

This clonotype was observed at least ten times. The CDR3 protein is CASTQAAGSSGELFF. The CDR3 region has the DNA TGCGCCAGCACCCAAGCGGCAGGGAGTTCCGGGGAGCTGTTTTTT. V and J are TRBV10-2 and TRBJ2-2, with D perhaps being TRBD1 or TRBD2 (5 bases each). Germline values: CDR1 WSHSY, CDR2 SAAADI. The CDR3 consists of 15 residues. Trimming pared 7 bases from V and 6 bases from J, leaving 18 bases between.

The chain uses TRBV7-2 and TRBJ1-3; 7 bases match TRBD1. Germline lookup yields CDR1 SGHTA and CDR2 FQGNSA. The J segment lost 6 bases and the V segment lost 4 bases, leaving 6 bases of the junction unmatched. The CDR3 contains 14 residues. The CDR3 spells CASSSNRGTNTIYF. The CDR3 coding sequence is TGTGCCAGCAGCTCGAACAGGGGTACAAACACCATATATTTT.

This clonotype was recorded at least ten times. The gene calls are TRBV7-9 and TRBJ2-3, with 9 bases matching TRBD2. This CDR3 contains 14 residues. Germline CDR1 reads SEHNR; CDR2 reads FQNEAQ (reference sequence). The ends lost 4 bases at V and 9 bases at J; junction bases unmatched: 8. CDR3 in DNA: TGTGCCAGCAGCTCAACCGGGACTAGCAGAACGCAGTATTTT. Translated, it gives CASSSTGTSRTQYF.

This clonotype was found many times. The chain recombines TRBV7-9 with TRBJ2-2, with 9 bases fitting TRBD1. This CDR3 has 18 residues. V lost 0 bases to trimming and J lost 2 bases; unmatched junction nucleotides: 7. Germline V gene lookup returns CDR1 SEHNR and CDR2 FQNEAQ (reference sequence). The CDR3 spells CASSLAWKGQGNTGELFF. DNA of the CDR3: TGTGCCAGCAGCTTAGCGTGGAAGGGACAGGGAAACACCGGGGAGCTGTTTTTT.

The J gene is TRBJ2-2, the V gene TRBV29-1, with 10 bases that match TRBD1. After removal of 6 bases from V and 5 bases from J, the junction contained 12 bases not matched to a gene. The germline V gene has CDR1 SQVTM and CDR2 ANQGSEA. This CDR3 has 16 amino acids. DNA of the CDR3: TGCAGCGTCGTCTATGGGGGACAGGGGATGACCGGGGAGCTGTTTTTT. It translates to CSVVYGGQGMTGELFF.

This clonotype was detected a few times. This chain links TRBV3-1 with TRBJ1-1; possible D gene TRBD1, 5 bases. V lost 2 bases to trimming and J lost 5 bases, with 9 bases between them. This CDR3 spans 13 amino acids. Germline V gene data show CDR1 as LGHDT and CDR2 as YNNKEL (reference sequence). In nucleotides, the CDR3 is TGTGCCAGCAGCCAAAATGGGGGAACTGAAGCTTTCTTT. Residues: CASSQNGGTEAFF.

This clonotype was seen repeatedly, ten times or more. The J gene is TRBJ1-1, the V gene TRBV11-2; maybe TRBD1 (5 bases). CDR1 SGHAT and CDR2 FQNNGV come from the germline V gene. V gave up 1 base and J gave up 3 bases, with 9 bases separating them. CDR3 length: 14 residues. The chain's CDR3 is CASSLGTWDTEAFF. The CDR3 DNA reads as TGTGCCAGCAGCTTAGGGACATGGGACACTGAAGCTTTCTTT. Drawing the rest from reference TRBV11-2 and TRBJ1-1, the complete variable domain is EAGVAQSPRYKIIEKRQSVAFWCNPISGHATLYWYQQILGQGPKLLIQFQNNGVVDDSQLPKDRFSAERLKGVDSTLKIQPAKLEDSAVYLCASSLGTWDTEAFFGQGTRLTVV.

This clonotype came up many times. The J gene is TRBJ2-7, the V gene TRBV5-1, with D possibly being TRBD1 (5 bases). CDR3 length: 14 amino acids. Per the germline V gene, CDR1 is SGHRS and CDR2 is YFSETQ. The V end lost 0 bases, the J end lost 6 bases, and 13 bases lay between the germline ends. The CDR3 sequence: CASSLALRDGEQYF. CDR3 DNA sequence: TGCGCCAGCAGCTTGGCCCTCAGGGATGGCGAGCAGTACTTC.

The gene calls are TRBV10-3 and TRBJ2-3, with TRBD1 identical over 9 bases. The CDR3 sequence is 12 residues long. V lost 3 bases, J lost 14 bases, and 6 bases stayed unmatched. From germline, CDR1 is ENHRY and CDR2 SYGVKD. The CDR3 bases are TGTGCCATCAGTGAAACAGGGGGCGCCTGGTATTTT. It is translated as CAISETGGAWYF.

This clonotype has ten or more counts. This chain uses TRBV25-1 with TRBJ2-3, with 7 bases aligning to TRBD1. This CDR3 spans 15 amino acids. Unmatched junction bases numbered 5, after V lost 4 bases and J lost 1 base. Germline V gives CDR1 MGHDK, CDR2 SYGVNS. For the CDR3, the DNA is TGTGCCAGCAGTGCTACAGGGGATCGCACAGATACGCAGTATTTT. Translated: CASSATGDRTDTQYF.

This chain joins TRBV12-3 or TRBV12-4 and TRBJ2-1; 13 nucleotides align to TRBD2. Germline trimming cut 6 bases from V and 8 bases from J; bases unmatched to any gene: 4. This CDR3 spans 14 amino acids. This CDR3 is CASSGTSGNYEQFF. The CDR3 DNA reads TGTGCCAGCAGCGGGACTAGCGGGAACTATGAGCAGTTCTTC.

This chain joins TRBV2 and TRBJ2-7, with D tentatively TRBD1 or TRBD2 (5 bases each). The CDR3 length is 12 residues. CDR1 and CDR2 from the germline V gene are SNHLY and FYNNEI. The V end lost 8 bases, the J end lost 0 bases, and 8 bases lay between the germline ends. The CDR3 sequence: CASGGFSYEQYF. The CDR3 DNA follows: TGTGCCAGCGGGGGTTTCTCCTACGAGCAGTACTTC.

This clonotype occurred a few times. The chain has TRBV20-1 and TRBJ2-7; 10 bases agree with TRBD2. V was pared by 3 bases and J by 1 base, with 6 bases of the junction left unmatched. In germline, CDR1 is DFQATT, CDR2 SNEGSKA (reference sequence). The CDR3 is 15 amino acids. The CDR3 reads CSASLAGVRSYEQYF. The CDR3 bases are TGCAGTGCTAGTCTAGCGGGAGTTCGGTCCTACGAGCAGTACTTC.

The chain uses TRBV2 and TRBJ2-7; a weak D match, TRBD2 (5 bases). Germline CDR1 and CDR2: SNHLY and FYNNEI. V dropped 6 bases and J dropped 4 bases, with 16 bases sitting between them. The CDR3 extends over 14 amino acids. The CDR3 sequence: CASSSHSGWYEQYF. In DNA, the CDR3 is TGTGCCAGCAGCTCACATTCGGGATGGTACGAGCAGTACTTC.

This clonotype was counted ten times or more. For the CDR3, the DNA is TGCAGTGCCTTCGGGACTAGCGGAACGAGCTCCTACGAGCAGTACTTC. Amino acids: CSAFGTSGTSSYEQYF. The gene calls are TRBV20-1 and TRBJ2-7; 11 nucleotides match TRBD2. CDR1 and CDR2 (germline): DFQATT, SNEGSKA (reference sequence). V lost 6 bases, J lost 0 bases, and 10 bases stayed unmatched. The CDR3 has 16 amino acids.

This clonotype was counted at least ten times. The rearrangement uses TRBV20-1 and TRBJ2-7, with D possibly matching TRBD1 (6 bases). The germline gives CDR1 DFQATT, CDR2 SNEGSKA (reference sequence). V shed 4 bases and J shed 3 bases, with 13 bases lying between them. The CDR3 runs to 13 residues. This CDR3 reads CSANSGENYEQYF. In DNA form, the CDR3 reads TGCAGTGCTAATTCAGGGGAAAACTACGAGCAGTACTTC.

The sample holds a few counts of this clonotype. The rearrangement joins TRBV28 to TRBJ1-5; D not certain. Germline CDR1 reads MDHEN; CDR2 reads SYDVKM. With 6 bases removed from V and 3 bases from J, the gap between germline ends came to 15 bases. The CDR3 consists of 15 residues. CDR3 sequence reads: CASSGQVGDNQPQHF. CDR3 in DNA: TGTGCCAGCAGCGGGCAGGTTGGGGACAATCAGCCCCAGCATTTT. The variable domain in full, completed from reference TRBV28 and TRBJ1-5, reads DVKVTQSSRYLVKRTGEKVFLECVQDMDHENMFWYRQDPGLGLRLIYFSYDVKMKEKGDIPEGYSVSREKKERFSLILESASTNQTSMYLCASSGQVGDNQPQHFGDGTRLSIL.

This clonotype was found a few times. The gene calls are TRBV2 and TRBJ2-7; perhaps TRBD1 as D (5 bases). V lost 3 bases and J 2 bases, leaving 14 bases between the germline ends. The CDR3 is made up of 15 amino acids. Germline values: CDR1 SNHLY, CDR2 FYNNEI. The CDR3 DNA follows: TGTGCCAGCAGTGAGGGGCCGGCGATAGCCTACGAGCAGTACTTC. Amino acids: CASSEGPAIAYEQYF.

This clonotype has at least ten counts. The chain couples TRBV20-1 to TRBJ2-7; D unclear. The CDR3 spans 11 residues. V lost 0 bases and J lost 7, with 7 bases in between. From germline, CDR1 is DFQATT and CDR2 SNEGSKA (reference sequence). The CDR3 nucleotides are TGCAGTGCTAGAGATTGGGGAGAGCAGTACTTC. Translating gives CSARDWGEQYF.